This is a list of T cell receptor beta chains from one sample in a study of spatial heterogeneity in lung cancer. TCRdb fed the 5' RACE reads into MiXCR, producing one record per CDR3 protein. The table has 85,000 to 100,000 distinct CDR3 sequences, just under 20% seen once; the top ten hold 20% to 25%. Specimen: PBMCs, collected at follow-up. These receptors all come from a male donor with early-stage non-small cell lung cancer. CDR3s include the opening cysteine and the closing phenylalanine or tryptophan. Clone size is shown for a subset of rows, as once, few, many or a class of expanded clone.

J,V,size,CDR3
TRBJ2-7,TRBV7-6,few,CASSLGQTGNYEQYF
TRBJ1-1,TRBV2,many,CASSERFERHEAFF
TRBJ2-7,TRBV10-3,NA,CATGRGGYEQYF
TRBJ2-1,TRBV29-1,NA,CSGGAHEQFF
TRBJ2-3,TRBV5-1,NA,CASRGGQYTDTQYF
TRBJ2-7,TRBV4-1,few,CASSLIETGGYEQYF
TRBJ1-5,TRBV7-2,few,CASSVEGGLKPQHF
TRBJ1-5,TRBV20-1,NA,CSARLRSRNSNQPQHF
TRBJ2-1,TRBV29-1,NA,CSVKNGGIQGEQFF
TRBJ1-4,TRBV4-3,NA,CTSSQEAGREKLFF
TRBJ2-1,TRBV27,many,CASGLINEIGQFF
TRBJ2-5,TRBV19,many,CASSRKTLGQETQYF
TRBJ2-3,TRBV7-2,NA,CASSLIFGTSTDTQYF
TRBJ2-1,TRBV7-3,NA,CASSLGAEVQFF
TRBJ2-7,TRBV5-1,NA,CVSSLTLTTGNGYEQYF
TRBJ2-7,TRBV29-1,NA,CSVEGPRGRTYEQYF
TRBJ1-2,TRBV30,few,CAWSAKEGALGYTF
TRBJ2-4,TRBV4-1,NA,CASSQELAGPKNIQYF
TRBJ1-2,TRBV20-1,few,CSARVGGAGYTF
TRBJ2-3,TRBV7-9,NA,CASSQNPGVRTDTQYF
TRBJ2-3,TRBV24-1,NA,CAARPEGSTDTQYF
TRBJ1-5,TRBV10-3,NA,CAISEGQGNQPQHF
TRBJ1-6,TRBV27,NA,CASSWDRNSPLHF
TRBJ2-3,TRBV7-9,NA,CASSLREMGADTQYF
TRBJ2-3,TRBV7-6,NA,CASSSIAGNIDTQYF
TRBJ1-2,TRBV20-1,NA,CSATNDRGSYGYTF
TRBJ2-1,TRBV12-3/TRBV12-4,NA,CASSYGQYSYNEQFF
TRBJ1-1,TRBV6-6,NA,CASNHGGANTEAFF
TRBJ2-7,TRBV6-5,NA,CASSTSGKPHEQYF
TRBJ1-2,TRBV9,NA,CASSVGGDYGYTF
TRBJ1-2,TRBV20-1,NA,CSARENTGVGYTF
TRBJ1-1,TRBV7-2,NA,CASSLRRGSLDTEAFF
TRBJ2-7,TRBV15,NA,CATSRDGVFEQYF
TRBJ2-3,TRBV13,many,CASSPERTDTQYF
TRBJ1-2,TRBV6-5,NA,CASSLQGTNYGYTF
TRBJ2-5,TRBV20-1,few,CSARAGLAGGPGETQYF
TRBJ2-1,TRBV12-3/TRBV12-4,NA,CASSLGDRYEQFF
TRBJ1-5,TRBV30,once,CAWNRAGQPQHF
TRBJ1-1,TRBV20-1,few,CSARSQGPNTEAFF
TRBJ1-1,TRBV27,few,CASSTKNIAGTGEVATEAFF
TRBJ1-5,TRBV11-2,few,CASSQVKGGSNQPQHF
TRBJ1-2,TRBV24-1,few,CATSDPGTVNGYTF
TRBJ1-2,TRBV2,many,CASSKGQNYGYTF
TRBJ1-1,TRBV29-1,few,CSVGEGGNTEAFF
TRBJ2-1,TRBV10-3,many,CAISGGTIYEQFF
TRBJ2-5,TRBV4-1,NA,CASSQLAGAWETQYF
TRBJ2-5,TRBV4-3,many,CASSQVVGQETQYF
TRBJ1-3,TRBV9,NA,CASSSGELSGNTIYF
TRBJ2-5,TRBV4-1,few,CASSQDGSGRETQYF